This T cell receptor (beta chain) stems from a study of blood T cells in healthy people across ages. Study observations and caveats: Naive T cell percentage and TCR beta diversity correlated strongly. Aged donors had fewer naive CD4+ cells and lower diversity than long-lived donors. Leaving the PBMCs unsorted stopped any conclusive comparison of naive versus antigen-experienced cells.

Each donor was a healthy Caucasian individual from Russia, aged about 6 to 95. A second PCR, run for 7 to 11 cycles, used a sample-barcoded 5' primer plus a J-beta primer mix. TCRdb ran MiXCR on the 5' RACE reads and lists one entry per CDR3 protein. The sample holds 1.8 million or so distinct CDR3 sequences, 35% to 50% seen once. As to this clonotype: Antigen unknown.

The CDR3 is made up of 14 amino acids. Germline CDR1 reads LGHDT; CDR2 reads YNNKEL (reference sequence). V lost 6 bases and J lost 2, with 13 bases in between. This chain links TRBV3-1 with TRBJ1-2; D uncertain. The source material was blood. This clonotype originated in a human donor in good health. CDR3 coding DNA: TGTGCCAGCAGGCACACGGATCCAAACTATGGCTACACCTTC. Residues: CASRHTDPNYGYTF.